The clone carrying this TCR beta chain appeared a single time. The data are from a study of OX40 agonist ivuxolimab in advanced cancers. The CDR3 spans 15 residues. Germline lookup yields CDR1 WSHSY and CDR2 SAAADI. V was pared by 4 bases and J by 0 bases, with 9 bases between. Sequencing was performed with immunoSEQ multiplex PCR; in TCRdb, only in-frame clones are kept and a portion is missing. The data contain about 91,000 clones, about 89% of them seen just once; the ten biggest clones take up more than 4%. The chain employs TRBV10-2 and TRBJ2-2; tentative D call: TRBD1 (5 bases). This TCR was sampled from an adult with an advanced solid tumor such as melanoma, head and neck, liver or kidney cancer. This material consisted of CD4+ or CD8+ T cells sorted from blood, taken in a trial of the OX40 agonist ivuxolimab. This CDR3 reads CASSVGAPNTGELFF. The CDR3, as DNA: TGCGCCAGCAGTGTTGGGGCACCGAACACCGGGGAGCTGTTTTTT.